This T cell receptor (beta chain) stems from a study of cytomegalovirus exposure and HLA in healthy donors. Study conclusions and caveats: Most TCR sequences showed up rarely, but some public TCRs showed up in many donors.

Sequencing was performed with immunoSEQ multiplex PCR; in TCRdb, only in-frame clones are kept and a portion is missing. The sample lists 85,000 to 90,000 clones, approximately 96% occurring once. In the case of this clone: Its antigen is not known.

Germline lookup yields CDR1 MDHEN and CDR2 SYDVKM. The CDR3 totals 15 residues. V dropped 3 bases and J dropped 1; count of bases not matched to a gene: 6. The receptor's source is a man between 18 and 35 years old in good health and CMV-seronegative. Sequences were obtained from PBMCs. V usage is TRBV28 and J usage is TRBJ2-7, with 7 nucleotides matching TRBD1. The CDR3 is CASSFRPGGSYEQYF. CDR3 sequence (DNA): TGTGCCAGCAGTTTTCGGCCAGGGGGTTCCTACGAGCAGTACTTC.